This entry lists 16 T cell receptor beta chains sequenced from one sample in a study of CD8+CD57+ T cells in acquired aplastic anemia. An expansion of CD8+CD57+ cells by flow cytometry had been shown in patients chosen for sequencing. Profiles of TCR beta VDJ and CDR3 were generated from a genomic DNA template. A single record per CDR3 protein comes from TCRdb applying MiXCR to the reads. The sample includes 150,000 to 200,000 distinct CDR3 sequences, 45% to 50% of them seen just once. The specimen was sorted CD4+, CD8+, or CD8+CD57+ T cells (not recorded which) from PBMCs. These receptors were obtained from a human donor with aplastic anemia.

This clonotype was detected ten times or more. The rearrangement links TRBV5-4 to TRBJ2-7, with a possible D match to TRBD1 (5 bases). CDR3 length: 15 residues. Trimming stripped 2 bases from V and 7 bases from J, with 19 bases between. Per germline, CDR1 SGHNT and CDR2 YYREEE (reference sequence). CDR3 nucleotide sequence: TGTGCCAGCAGCTTCGCCAGGGATCCTTCGAGGGAGCAGTACTTC. Its translation is CASSFARDPSREQYF.

This clonotype was found a few times. The chain uses TRBV5-4 and TRBJ2-2; TRBD2 matches 12 bases. This CDR3 comprises 17 residues. In germline, CDR1 is SGHNT, CDR2 YYREEE (reference sequence). V shed 0 bases and J 4 bases; nucleotides not matched to a gene: 4. The CDR3 loop reads CASSLGLAGVGTGELFF. The CDR3 nucleotides are TGTGCCAGCAGCTTGGGACTAGCGGGAGTTGGCACCGGGGAGCTGTTTTTT.

There are many counts of this clonotype. This chain uses TRBV15 with TRBJ2-2, with 8 nucleotides matching TRBD2. This CDR3 contains 16 residues. Germline trimming cut 5 bases from V and 4 bases from J; bases unmatched to any gene: 9. The germline gives CDR1 LNHNV, CDR2 YYDKDF (reference sequence). The CDR3 is CATSGRTSLITGELFF. In DNA form, the CDR3 reads TGTGCCACCAGCGGACGGACTAGCCTTATCACCGGGGAGCTGTTTTTT.

The V gene is TRBV10-2, the J gene TRBJ2-7; D perhaps matches TRBD1 (6 bases). The germline V and J ends were trimmed by 3 bases and 5 bases, with 11 bases remaining between them. This CDR3 is 13 amino acids long. Germline values: CDR1 WSHSY, CDR2 SAAADI. The CDR3 nucleotides read TGCGCCAGCAGTGAACGACAGGTCCACGAGCAGTACTTC. It translates to CASSERQVHEQYF.

V and J are TRBV10-2 and TRBJ1-1; D is uncertain. V was pared by 3 bases and J by 7 bases, with 6 bases between. The CDR3 is 11 amino acids. From germline, CDR1 is WSHSY and CDR2 SAAADI. DNA of the CDR3: TGCGCCAGCAGTGACGTTATTGAAGCTTTCTTT. It yields the protein CASSDVIEAFF.

The V and J genes are TRBV9 and TRBJ1-6, with 9 bases fitting TRBD1. V lost 5 bases and J lost 8; bases outside the gene matches: 11. CDR1 and CDR2 (germline): SGDLS, YYNGEE. The CDR3 loop spans 16 amino acids. The CDR3 DNA sequence: TGTGCCAGCAGTGCGAAACCCGGGACAGGGCATTCACCCCTCCACTTT. Its protein product is CASSAKPGTGHSPLHF.

The chain's CDR3 is CATSRGNRDDTEAFF. In nucleotides, the CDR3 is TGTGCCACCAGCAGAGGTAACAGGGATGACACTGAAGCTTTCTTT. The chain recombines TRBV15 with TRBJ1-1; possibly TRBD1 for D (6 bases). The CDR3 runs to 15 residues. Germline V gene data show CDR1 as LNHNV and CDR2 as YYDKDF (reference sequence). V was trimmed by 1 base and J by 3 bases, leaving 12 bases between them.

The rearrangement joins TRBV5-1 to TRBJ2-2; D unresolved. The CDR3 has 13 residues. In germline, CDR1 is SGHRS, CDR2 YFSETQ. V lost 5 bases, J lost 7 bases, and 12 bases lay in between. The DNA for the CDR3 is TGCGCCAGCAGTCCGATAGACGGCGGGGAGCTGTTTTTT. Its translation: CASSPIDGGELFF.

This chain joins TRBV7-9 and TRBJ1-5; no clear D gene. Trimming removed 2 bases at V and 10 bases at J, with 9 bases between. The CDR3 loop spans 12 amino acids. Germline CDR1 SEHNR, CDR2 FQNEAQ (reference sequence). The CDR3 nucleotides are TGTGCCAGCAGCTTAAAGGATCTCCCCCAGCATTTT. Its translation: CASSLKDLPQHF.

This clonotype has just a few counts. The rearrangement uses TRBV9 and TRBJ2-2; D gene ambiguous. Trimming removed 0 bases at V and 0 bases at J, with 12 bases between. CDR3 length equals 17 residues. The V gene's germline CDR1 is SGDLS and CDR2 YYNGEE. The CDR3 DNA is TGTGCCAGCAGCGTAGACCCCCTACTCGCGAACACCGGGGAGCTGTTTTTT. Protein: CASSVDPLLANTGELFF.

The V and J genes are TRBV20-1 and TRBJ2-7, with TRBD1 identical over 7 bases. After removal of 7 bases from V and 0 bases from J, the junction contained 12 bases not matched to a gene. Germline CDR1 DFQATT, CDR2 SNEGSKA (reference sequence). There are 15 residues in the CDR3. The CDR3: CSVPGQRRSSYEQYF. CDR3 DNA sequence: TGCAGTGTTCCGGGACAGAGAAGGAGCTCCTACGAGCAGTACTTC.

This clonotype was observed a few times. The V and J genes are TRBV2 and TRBJ2-4, with 13 bases aligning to TRBD2. The CDR3 extends over 16 amino acids. Losses at the gene ends were 5 bases for V and 12 bases for J; bases not matched to a gene: 13. In germline, CDR1 is SNHLY, CDR2 FYNNEI. CDR3 sequence reads: CASSRMPGLAGLAQYF. Here the CDR3 DNA reads TGTGCCAGCAGTCGAATGCCGGGACTAGCGGGACTAGCTCAGTACTTC. Full variable domain (remainder filled in from reference TRBV2 and TRBJ2-4): EPEVTQTPSHQVTQMGQEVILRCVPISNHLYFYWYRQILGQKVEFLVSFYNNEISEKSEIFDDQFSVERPDGSNFTLKIRSTKLEDSAMYFCASSRMPGLAGLAQYFGAGTRLSVL.

The gene calls are TRBV30 and TRBJ1-2; D perhaps matches TRBD1 (6 bases). The germline gives CDR1 GTSNPN, CDR2 SVGIG (reference sequence). The CDR3 length is 13 residues. Trimming pared 0 bases from V and 8 bases from J, leaving 13 bases between. CDR3 protein: CAWSVGRGSGYTF. The CDR3 DNA is TGTGCCTGGAGTGTAGGCAGGGGCAGCGGCTACACCTTC.

The chain links TRBV4-2 to TRBJ2-5; 8 positions agree with TRBD1. The CDR3 contains 16 residues. With V trimmed by 3 bases and J by 2 bases, 8 bases remained unmatched. CDR1 LGHNA and CDR2 YNFKEQ come from the germline V gene. The CDR3 reads CASSQEGDRRQETQYF. In DNA form, the CDR3 reads TGTGCCAGCAGCCAGGAGGGGGACAGGCGTCAAGAGACCCAGTACTTC.

J is TRBJ1-4 and V is TRBV5-6; D gene ambiguous. The CDR3 runs 12 residues. V was trimmed by 6 bases and J by 8 bases, leaving 11 bases between them. Germline V gene lookup returns CDR1 SGHDT and CDR2 YYEEEE. The CDR3 spells CASNGLGEKLFF. The CDR3 DNA reads as TGTGCCAGCAACGGATTGGGGGAAAAACTGTTTTTT.

Only a few counts were recorded for this clonotype. The chain recombines TRBV9 with TRBJ2-7, with 8 bases identical to TRBD2. The CDR3 loop spans 17 amino acids. Germline trimming cut 4 bases from V and 6 bases from J; bases unmatched to any gene: 18. Germline V gene lookup returns CDR1 SGDLS and CDR2 YYNGEE. Here the CDR3 reads CASSLREDGAARGEQYF. CDR3 nucleotides: TGTGCCAGCAGCCTGCGGGAGGACGGGGCCGCCCGTGGCGAGCAGTACTTC.